This T cell receptor (beta chain) was profiled in a study of early T cells in non-severe SARS-CoV-2 infection. Across the study: Bulk RNA isolated from unsorted whole blood underwent sequencing; chains were not paired.

Study-wide points: Anti-spike CD8 responses were favored by VDJdb matching, which missed private and CD4 specificities.

Germline V gene data show CDR1 as SEHNR and CDR2 as FQNEAQ (reference sequence). The CDR3 totals 13 residues. Trimming shortened V by 5 bases and J by 5 bases, and 13 bases separated the two germline ends. This clonotype was observed a few times. The antigen is unknown. In the library, individual cDNA molecules carried attached unique molecular identifiers. TCRdb re-derived calls from the 5' RACE reads in MiXCR, one entry per CDR3 protein. The sample carries about 67,000 distinct CDR3 sequences, under 14% recorded once. The chain uses TRBV7-9 and TRBJ2-7; maybe TRBD1 (5 bases). The sequence was obtained from an adult who was a healthcare worker with PCR-confirmed SARS-CoV-2 infection or an uninfected control (not recorded which). The sample consisted of whole blood. The CDR3 bases are TGTGCCAGCAGCGGGTCAGGGCGAAACGAGCAGTACTTC. Protein sequence: CASSGSGRNEQYF. Combining the CDR3 with reference TRBV7-9 and TRBJ2-7 gives the whole variable domain DTGVSQNPRHKITKRGQNVTFRCDPISEHNRLYWYRQTLGQGPEFLTYFQNEAQLEKSRLLSDRFSAERPKGSFSTLEIQRTEQGDSAMYLCASSGSGRNEQYFGPGTRLTVT.